This paragraph covers one T cell receptor (beta chain) sequence. Measured with immunoSEQ multiplex PCR; TCRdb has only the in-frame clones, and not every one. The sample lists about 160,000 clones, around 85% occurring once. This specimen comes from a study of blood T cell repertoires in COVID-19. CDR1 and CDR2 from the germline V gene are KGHSH and LQKENI. The ends were cut back, 3 bases at V and 4 bases at J, with 16 bases in the middle. The CDR3 is 16 amino acids. This TCR came from an elderly man with COVID-19, enrolled during active disease. The chain joins TRBV18 to TRBJ1-5, with D perhaps matching TRBD1 (6 bases). Material for sequencing was peripheral blood. The CDR3 protein is CASSPGPGGLNQPQHF. The CDR3 DNA is TGTGCCAGCTCACCGGGACCGGGGGGCCTTAATCAGCCCCAGCATTTT. The full variable domain, rest sourced from reference TRBV18 and TRBJ1-5, is NAGVMQNPRHLVRRRGQEARLRCSPMKGHSHVYWYRQLPEEGLKFMVYLQKENIIDESGMPKERFSAEFPKEGPSILRIQQVVRGDSAAYFCASSPGPGGLNQPQHFGDGTRLSIL.